The next 19 T cell receptor beta chains were all read from a single sample in a study of T cell responses to AZD1222 COVID-19 vaccine. Measured with immunoSEQ multiplex PCR; TCRdb has only the in-frame clones, and not every one. This table holds around 150,000 clones, about 80% found once. This sample comprised peripheral blood, obtained on day 0 of AZD1222 vaccination. The receptor set was obtained from an adult in good health.

This chain connects TRBV9 to TRBJ1-1; D gene ambiguous. This CDR3 is 14 amino acids long. From germline, CDR1 is SGDLS and CDR2 YYNGEE. Trimming removed 3 bases at V and 4 bases at J, with 13 bases between. The chain's CDR3 is CASSGDFVGTEAFF. The CDR3 DNA follows: TGTGCCAGCAGCGGAGACTTTGTGGGCACTGAAGCTTTCTTT.

The chain is built from TRBV5-8 and TRBJ1-5; D may be TRBD1 (5 bases). This CDR3 comprises 20 residues. V lost 5 bases, J lost 0 bases, and 27 bases lay in between. Germline V lookup: CDR1 SGHTS, CDR2 YDEGEE. The CDR3 spells CASSYPDRSHTHYSNQPQHF. In DNA form, the CDR3 reads TGTGCCAGCAGTTACCCCGACAGAAGCCATACCCACTATAGCAATCAGCCCCAGCATTTT.

This chain uses TRBV27 with TRBJ2-7, with 10 bases fitting TRBD1. This CDR3 contains 14 residues. Per germline, CDR1 MNHEY and CDR2 SMNVEV (reference sequence). Trimming took 6 bases from V and 6 from J; bases not matched to a gene: 8. In nucleotides, the CDR3 is TGTGCCAGCAGGCGGGACAGGGGAATTCGCGAGCAGTACTTC. Translation gives CASRRDRGIREQYF.

As for this clone: This specimen includes other DNA sequences encoding the same CDR3. The rearrangement uses TRBV12-3 or TRBV12-4 and TRBJ1-1; D remains unclear. The CDR3 is 13 residues long. Trimming left V 1 base short and J 1 base short, with 4 bases between. The chain's CDR3 is CASSLDENTEAFF. The CDR3 bases are TGTGCCAGCAGTTTAGACGAGAACACTGAAGCTTTCTTT.

This chain joins TRBV27 and TRBJ2-6, with 7 bases fitting TRBD1. Germline assignment: CDR1 MNHEY and CDR2 SMNVEV (reference sequence). J lost 2 bases, V lost 3 bases, and 4 bases had no gene match. The CDR3 length is 16 residues. The CDR3 DNA follows: TGTGCCAGCAGTTTTCATGGGACAGCTGGGGCCAACGTCCTGACTTTC. As protein: CASSFHGTAGANVLTF.

This clone was found a few times. The chain joins TRBV30 to TRBJ1-6; D is unclear. The ends were cut back, 3 bases at V and 7 bases at J, with 16 bases in the middle. The CDR3 has 15 residues. The germline V gene encodes CDR1 GTSNPN and CDR2 SVGIG (reference sequence). In nucleotides, the CDR3 is TGTGCCTGGAGGCGGCCCCTCGGGGAGAATTCACCCCTCCACTTT. Translated, it gives CAWRRPLGENSPLHF. Full variable domain (outside the CDR3, taken from reference TRBV30 and TRBJ1-6): SQTIHQWPATLVQPVGSPLSLECTVEGTSNPNLYWYRQAAGRGLQLLFYSVGIGQISSEVPQNLSASRPQDRQFILSSKKLLLSDSGFYLCAWRRPLGENSPLHFGNGTRLTVT.

This chain joins TRBV2 and TRBJ2-7; no clear D gene. The CDR3 length is 11 residues. V was cut by 7 bases and J by 2 bases, with 6 bases left in between. CDR1 and CDR2 from the germline V gene are SNHLY and FYNNEI. In nucleotides, the CDR3 is TGTGCCAGCATCCAGGCCTACGAGCAGTACTTC. Protein: CASIQAYEQYF. Drawing the rest from reference TRBV2 and TRBJ2-7, the complete variable domain is EPEVTQTPSHQVTQMGQEVILRCVPISNHLYFYWYRQILGQKVEFLVSFYNNEISEKSEIFDDQFSVERPDGSNFTLKIRSTKLEDSAMYFCASIQAYEQYFGPGTRLTVT.

This clone was detected only once. This rearrangement joins TRBV30 to TRBJ1-3; D remains ambiguous. V gave up 4 bases and J gave up 0 bases, with 10 bases separating them. This CDR3 comprises 14 residues. Germline-derived CDR1 and CDR2 are GTSNPN and SVGIG (reference sequence). The chain's CDR3 is CAWKWDTSGNTIYF. The CDR3 bases are TGTGCCTGGAAATGGGATACCTCTGGAAACACCATATATTTT.

V usage is TRBV19 and J usage is TRBJ1-5; possibly TRBD1 for D (5 bases). Trimming pared 4 bases from V and 7 bases from J, leaving 20 bases between. The germline CDR1 and CDR2 sequences are LNHDA and SQIVND (reference sequence). The CDR3 loop spans 16 amino acids. CDR3 DNA sequence: TGTGCCAGTAGTAGCCCCCGGGGAGGGGTGGGACAGCCCCAGCATTTT. Protein sequence: CASSSPRGGVGQPQHF.

This chain links TRBV30 with TRBJ1-4; D gene ambiguous. Germline loops: CDR1 GTSNPN, CDR2 SVGIG (reference sequence). V was pared by 8 bases and J by 5 bases, with 15 bases between. The CDR3 runs to 13 residues. In DNA form, the CDR3 reads TGTGCCCTGGGTCGGGGATACAATGAAAAACTGTTTTTT. It yields the protein CALGRGYNEKLFF.

The rearrangement uses TRBV19 and TRBJ1-2, with D possibly matching TRBD1 (6 bases). The CDR3 extends over 16 amino acids. Germline values: CDR1 LNHDA, CDR2 SQIVND (reference sequence). Deletions cut 6 bases from V and 0 bases from J, with 17 bases between. CDR3 DNA: TGTGCCAGTAGGAACGCTAGGACAGAAGCTAACTATGGCTACACCTTC. Translating gives CASRNARTEANYGYTF. The whole variable domain, remainder taken from reference TRBV19 and TRBJ1-2, is DGGITQSPKYLFRKEGQNVTLSCEQNLNHDAMYWYRQDPGQGLRLIYYSQIVNDFQKGDIAEGYSVSREKKESFPLTVTSAQKNPTAFYLCASRNARTEANYGYTFGSGTRLTVV.

The DNA for the CDR3 is TGTGCCAGCAGCCCCCGGACAGGGTTAACTGAAGCTTTCTTT. It specifies CASSPRTGLTEAFF. The chain is built from TRBV2 and TRBJ1-1; 8 nucleotides align to TRBD1. J lost 5 bases, V lost 6 bases, and 8 bases had no gene match. Germline CDR1 and CDR2: SNHLY and FYNNEI. CDR3 length: 14 amino acids.

The J gene is TRBJ1-5, the V gene TRBV19, with a possible D match to TRBD1 (6 bases). The V end was cut by 6 bases, the J end by 7 bases, with 16 bases between. Germline CDR1 is LNHDA and CDR2 is SQIVND (reference sequence). The CDR3 consists of 14 residues. The CDR3 here is CASSITQGQQPQHF. The CDR3 DNA reads as TGTGCCAGTAGCATAACCCAGGGGCAACAGCCCCAGCATTTT.

The DNA of the CDR3 is TGCGCCAGCAGCCAAGATCTGGACCCCGGAAACACCATATATTTT. Its protein is CASSQDLDPGNTIYF. This chain links TRBV4-1 with TRBJ1-3; no clear D gene. This CDR3 is built from 15 residues. The ends were cut back, 0 bases at V and 4 bases at J, with 10 bases in the middle. Germline V CDR1 and CDR2: MGHRA, YSYEKL.

This chain uses TRBV2 with TRBJ1-5, with D tentatively TRBD1 (5 bases). Trimming stripped 5 bases from V and 1 base from J, with 12 bases between. The CDR3 is made up of 15 amino acids. Germline V gene lookup returns CDR1 SNHLY and CDR2 FYNNEI. For the CDR3, the DNA is TGTGCCAGCAGTCAGGACACCCGAAGCAATCAGCCCCAGCATTTT. Amino acids: CASSQDTRSNQPQHF.

This clone was picked up a small number of times. The chain uses TRBV7-2 and TRBJ2-7, with 9 bases fitting TRBD2. The CDR3 runs to 15 residues. Per germline, CDR1 SGHTA and CDR2 FQGNSA. With V trimmed by 5 bases and J by 2 bases, 7 bases remained unmatched. The CDR3 region has the DNA TGTGCCAGCAGCCTGCCTAGCGGGGTTACCTACGAGCAGTACTTC. Amino acids: CASSLPSGVTYEQYF.

CDR3 loop: CASSGTEAFF. As DNA, the CDR3 is TGTGCCAGTAGTGGGACTGAAGCTTTCTTT. This sequence joins TRBV19 and TRBJ1-1; no reliable D call. Germline CDR1 LNHDA, CDR2 SQIVND (reference sequence). There are 10 residues in the CDR3. V shed 5 bases and J shed 5 bases, with 3 bases lying between them.

This sequence joins TRBV7-3 and TRBJ1-3; D unclear. The CDR3 runs 14 residues. Germline-derived CDR1 and CDR2 are SGHTA and FQGTGA. V was pared by 4 bases and J by 1 base, with 8 bases between. The CDR3 here is CASSSGTSGNTIYF. The CDR3 DNA reads as TGTGCCAGCAGCTCCGGTACGTCTGGAAACACCATATATTTT.

V gene TRBV28 combines with J gene TRBJ1-6, with 8 bases that match TRBD1. Germline loops: CDR1 MDHEN, CDR2 SYDVKM. J lost 7 bases, V lost 6 bases, and 8 bases had no gene match. The CDR3 is made up of 15 amino acids. In nucleotides, the CDR3 is TGTGCCAGCAGGTACCGGGACAGGACCAATTCACCCCTCCACTTT. Encoded protein: CASRYRDRTNSPLHF.